These 17 T cell receptor beta chains share one sample of origin, sequenced in a study of CD8 T cells in ankylosing spondylitis. Study-wide results and caveats: In ankylosing spondylitis blood, a motif of roughly 8 highly homologous TCR beta variants appeared characteristic.

No antigen has been assigned to these receptors. MiXCR, applied by TCRdb to the 5' RACE reads, yields one record per CDR3 protein. The table lists about 440,000 distinct CDR3 sequences, about 15% of them singletons, with 0.85% to 1.3% in the top ten. What was sequenced was blood, either unsorted or a sorted T cell fraction (not recorded which). These receptors originate from a male donor with ankylosing spondylitis.

This clonotype has only one observation. A read error may be the cause here, since a much bigger clone is one base away. The CDR3 does not close with the conserved phenylalanine or tryptophan, likely indicating a read error. The J gene is TRBJ2-1, the V gene TRBV5-4; 8 bases are a match to TRBD1. In germline, CDR1 is SGHNT, CDR2 YYREEE (reference sequence). V lost 3 bases, J lost 8 bases, and 7 bases stayed unmatched. The CDR3 totals 14 residues. CDR3 sequence (DNA): TGTGCCAGCAGCTACCGGGACAGGTCCGATGAGCAGTTCCTC. It is translated as CASSYRDRSDEQFL.

The rearrangement joins TRBV12-3 or TRBV12-4 to TRBJ2-1; 8 bases fit TRBD2. The CDR3 covers 17 residues. The trim removed 5 bases at V and 3 bases at J, leaving 12 bases unmatched. CDR3 sequence reads: CASSLTSLAGLYNEQFF. The CDR3 DNA follows: TGTGCCAGCAGTCTCACCTCCTTAGCGGGACTCTACAATGAGCAGTTCTTC.

This chain uses TRBV20-1 with TRBJ2-3; possibly TRBD1 or TRBD2 for D (5 bases each). Trimming shortened V by 0 bases and J by 2 bases, and 18 bases separated the two germline ends. This CDR3 has 17 residues. Germline values: CDR1 DFQATT, CDR2 SNEGSKA (reference sequence). Here the CDR3 DNA reads TGCAGTGCTAGAGATTACGGGACCATGCTTCACACAGATACGCAGTATTTT. It specifies CSARDYGTMLHTDTQYF.

This clonotype was picked up a small number of times. The rearrangement uses TRBV5-1 and TRBJ1-1, with a weak D call TRBD1 (5 bases). Trimming stripped 4 bases from V and 7 bases from J, with 8 bases between. Germline V gene lookup returns CDR1 SGHRS and CDR2 YFSETQ. This CDR3 has 11 amino acids. The CDR3 DNA follows: TGCGCCAGCAGCGAGGGGTTTGAAGCTTTCTTT. Amino acid sequence: CASSEGFEAFF.

Only a few counts were recorded for this clonotype. This chain joins TRBV3-1 and TRBJ2-1; 7 nucleotides line up with TRBD2. The CDR3 spans 14 residues. Losses at the gene ends were 6 bases for V and 6 bases for J; bases not matched to a gene: 8. The germline V gene has CDR1 LGHDT and CDR2 YNNKEL (reference sequence). As DNA, the CDR3 is TGTGCCAGCAGTCGACTAGCCGTAGGCAATGAGCAGTTCTTC. This codes for CASSRLAVGNEQFF.

This clonotype came up a few times. The chain has TRBV12-3 or TRBV12-4 and TRBJ2-2; D gene uncertain. V lost 4 bases, J lost 6 bases, and 3 bases lay in between. This CDR3 contains 11 residues. The CDR3 reads CASSSPGELFF. CDR3 nucleotides: TGTGCCAGCAGTTCCCCCGGGGAGCTGTTTTTT.

The table lists this clonotype with a few counts. The CDR3 DNA is TGTGCCAGCAGCGTAACCCCCGGGGGGCCGGCCGAGCAGTACTTC. Its protein is CASSVTPGGPAEQYF. This chain connects TRBV9 to TRBJ2-7; D perhaps matches TRBD2 (7 bases). CDR3 length: 15 amino acids. V gave up 1 base and J gave up 6 bases, with 17 bases separating them. CDR1 and CDR2 (germline): SGDLS, YYNGEE. Complete variable domain (other parts from reference TRBV9 and TRBJ2-7): DSGVTQTPKHLITATGQRVTLRCSPRSGDLSVYWYQQSLDQGLQFLIQYYNGEERAKGNILERFSAQQFPDLHSELNLSSLELGDSALYFCASSVTPGGPAEQYFGPGTRLTVT.

This clonotype showed up many times. The chain carries TRBV10-3 and TRBJ1-4; no clear D. This CDR3 region has 13 residues. Germline values: CDR1 ENHRY, CDR2 SYGVKD. Trimming removed 8 bases at V and 4 bases at J, with 11 bases between. CDR3 DNA sequence: TGTGCCATCTCTGTGGACGGTAATGAAAAACTGTTTTTT. Residues: CAISVDGNEKLFF.

This clonotype was observed a handful of times. This chain joins TRBV4-1 and TRBJ2-3, with TRBD1 matching 9 bases. V lost 2 bases to trimming and J lost 2 bases; unmatched junction nucleotides: 5. Germline loops: CDR1 MGHRA, CDR2 YSYEKL. This CDR3 spans 16 amino acids. The CDR3 region has the DNA TGCGCCAGCAGCCAATTCGGGACAGGGATCACAGATACGCAGTATTTT. Translation gives CASSQFGTGITDTQYF.

This clonotype was counted at least ten times. The chain recombines TRBV5-1 with TRBJ2-7; D may be TRBD2 (5 bases). V lost 2 bases to trimming and J lost 8 bases, with 11 bases between them. The CDR3 sequence is 12 residues long. Germline values: CDR1 SGHRS, CDR2 YFSETQ. The CDR3 here is CASSFPGGQQYF. The CDR3 nucleotides are TGCGCCAGCAGCTTCCCTGGCGGGCAGCAGTACTTC.

This clonotype appeared many times. This rearrangement joins TRBV11-2 to TRBJ2-3; perhaps TRBD2 as D (5 bases). Germline CDR1 is SGHAT and CDR2 is FQNNGV. This CDR3 contains 18 residues. V shed 4 bases and J shed 2 bases, with 22 bases lying between them. CDR3 residues: CASSSWAVTGSPTDTQYF. The CDR3 region has the DNA TGTGCCAGCAGCTCTTGGGCCGTTACGGGGTCTCCCACAGATACGCAGTATTTT. Together with reference TRBV11-2 and TRBJ2-3, the CDR3 gives the full variable domain: EAGVAQSPRYKIIEKRQSVAFWCNPISGHATLYWYQQILGQGPKLLIQFQNNGVVDDSQLPKDRFSAERLKGVDSTLKIQPAKLEDSAVYLCASSSWAVTGSPTDTQYFGPGTRLTVL.

This clonotype showed up many times. The chain employs TRBV20-1 and TRBJ1-6, with D maybe TRBD1 (6 bases). The CDR3 is 13 amino acids. Trimming removed 3 bases at V and 7 bases at J, with 10 bases between. Germline V gene sequence: CDR1 DFQATT, CDR2 SNEGSKA (reference sequence). This chain's CDR3 is CSASLQGNSPLHF. In nucleotides, the CDR3 is TGCAGTGCTAGCCTTCAGGGGAATTCACCCCTCCACTTT.

The chain carries TRBV2 and TRBJ2-5; 9 nucleotides agree with TRBD1. Per germline, CDR1 SNHLY and CDR2 FYNNEI. The CDR3 sequence is 17 residues long. V lost 6 bases and J lost 4; bases outside the gene matches: 15. The CDR3 protein is CASSSYGTGRMVETQYF. CDR3 bases: TGTGCCAGCAGCTCTTATGGGACAGGGAGGATGGTAGAGACCCAGTACTTC.

This clonotype was detected ten times or more. The chain links TRBV12-3 or TRBV12-4 to TRBJ2-1, with D perhaps matching TRBD2 (6 bases). The V and J ends lost 3 bases and 9 bases respectively, with 12 bases between them. The length of the CDR3 is 13 residues. The CDR3 DNA follows: TGTGCCAGCAGTTTCGCGGAGGGAGGTGAGCAGTTCTTC. Protein sequence: CASSFAEGGEQFF.

The rearrangement joins TRBV20-1 to TRBJ1-4, with D possibly matching TRBD1 (6 bases). V dropped 1 base and J dropped 13 bases, with 19 bases sitting between them. The length of the CDR3 is 14 residues. Germline-derived CDR1 and CDR2 are DFQATT and SNEGSKA (reference sequence). CDR3: CSARGSQGSGVLFF. Written as DNA, the CDR3 is TGCAGTGCTAGAGGCTCCCAGGGGTCGGGAGTACTGTTTTTT.

This clonotype was picked up many times. The junction departs from germline at one end; a sequencing error may be responsible. This chain links TRBV12-3 or TRBV12-4 with TRBJ2-7, with D perhaps being TRBD1 or TRBD2 (5 bases each). This CDR3 contains 15 residues. The CDR3 DNA is TGTGCCAGCACCTCCGGGGCGCGGCTCTCCGACGAGCAGTACTTC. As protein: CASTSGARLSDEQYF.

This clonotype has only a few counts. The chain links TRBV4-1 to TRBJ2-1; 8 nucleotides align to TRBD2. This CDR3 contains 18 residues. The V segment lost 4 bases and the J segment 6 bases; nucleotides outside the gene matches: 17. The germline gives CDR1 MGHRA, CDR2 YSYEKL. CDR3 DNA: TGCGCCAGCAGCCCCTTAACCTACGTCGGGGGGGCGGGCAATGAGCAGTTCTTC. Translated: CASSPLTYVGGAGNEQFF.